A single sample gave rise to the 32 T cell receptor beta chains below, sequenced in a study of T-cell reconstitution after alpha-beta-depleted transplantation in children. Using unique molecular identifiers, the investigators prepared the TCRbeta library. TCRdb re-called the PCR reads with MiXCR, one entry per CDR3 protein. Of about 690,000 distinct CDR3 sequences listed, roughly 17% are singletons. The source was PBMCs from the stem cell graft donor, collected from the stem cell graft. The receptor set was obtained from a human donor who donated a stem cell graft to a child with acute myeloid leukemia.

This clonotype showed up many times. The chain has TRBV7-9 and TRBJ1-6; D unresolved. CDR1 is SEHNR and CDR2 is FQNEAQ in the germline V gene (reference sequence). The CDR3 is 15 residues long. V lost 2 bases and J lost 6, with 11 bases in between. The CDR3 region is CASSLIASPNSPLHF. The CDR3 region has the DNA TGTGCCAGCAGCTTAATTGCAAGCCCTAATTCACCCCTCCACTTT. Together with reference TRBV7-9 and TRBJ1-6, the CDR3 gives the full variable domain: DTGVSQNPRHKITKRGQNVTFRCDPISEHNRLYWYRQTLGQGPEFLTYFQNEAQLEKSRLLSDRFSAERPKGSFSTLEIQRTEQGDSAMYLCASSLIASPNSPLHFGNGTRLTVT.

This clonotype appeared many times. This rearrangement joins TRBV29-1 to TRBJ1-1, with 7 bases identical to TRBD1. CDR1 and CDR2 (germline): SQVTM, ANQGSEA. With V trimmed by 3 bases and J by 0 bases, 4 bases remained unmatched. This CDR3 is 14 amino acids long. This CDR3 reads CSVEGQNLNTEAFF. In DNA, the CDR3 is TGCAGCGTTGAGGGACAGAACCTGAACACTGAAGCTTTCTTT.

This clonotype was counted only a few times. CDR3 sequence reads: CASSLNRADTQYF. DNA for the CDR3: TGTGCCAGCAGTCTTAACAGGGCAGATACGCAGTATTTT. The chain recombines TRBV7-3 with TRBJ2-3, with D tentatively TRBD1 (6 bases). Germline CDR1 is SGHTA and CDR2 is FQGTGA. The CDR3 consists of 13 residues. Between the trimmed V and J ends, which lost 6 bases and 4 bases, there was a span of 11 bases.

This clonotype showed up just a few times. The chain employs TRBV5-1 and TRBJ2-2, with no clear D. The germline CDR1 and CDR2 sequences are SGHRS and YFSETQ. The V and J ends lost 4 bases and 2 bases respectively, with 9 bases between them. This CDR3 contains 14 residues. The CDR3 nucleotides are TGCGCCAGCAGCCGGCATCAAAACACCGGGGAGCTGTTTTTT. This codes for CASSRHQNTGELFF.

V gene TRBV5-6 combines with J gene TRBJ1-3; 7 bases align to TRBD1. The ends lost 7 bases at V and 2 bases at J; junction bases unmatched: 12. Per germline, CDR1 SGHDT and CDR2 YYEEEE. The CDR3 spans 16 residues. The CDR3 nucleotides are TGTGCCAGCCGCAAAGAGAGACAGGGCCCTGGAAACACCATATATTTT. It specifies CASRKERQGPGNTIYF.

In its sample, this clonotype was seen many times. The CDR3 here is CASSSPPGFEEQFF. The CDR3 DNA sequence: TGTGCCAGCAGTTCACCGCCAGGATTCGAGGAGCAGTTCTTC. The chain has TRBV12-3 or TRBV12-4 and TRBJ2-1; D gene ambiguous. V was shortened by 4 bases and J by 10 bases, with 17 bases between the two germline ends. There are 14 residues in the CDR3.

The chain joins TRBV6-2 or TRBV6-3 to TRBJ2-3, with D maybe TRBD1 (5 bases). The length of the CDR3 is 24 residues. Germline V gene data show CDR1 as MNHEY and CDR2 as SVGEGT. V was trimmed by 1 base and J by 1 base, leaving 36 bases between them. The CDR3 loop is CASSYYPFTGFLLRLQNRTDTQYF. The CDR3, as DNA: TGTGCCAGCAGTTACTACCCTTTTACAGGCTTCCTCCTCCGACTGCAGAATCGCACAGATACGCAGTATTTT.

V and J are TRBV20-1 and TRBJ2-1; weak D call: TRBD2 (8 bases). The CDR3 loop spans 18 amino acids. Germline V gene sequence: CDR1 DFQATT, CDR2 SNEGSKA (reference sequence). Trimming removed 3 bases at V and 8 bases at J, with 29 bases between. The CDR3 DNA sequence: TGCAGTGCTAGCGGGGGGGACCGAGACAGGGAGGGATTAGATGAGCAGTTCTTC. Its protein is CSASGGDRDREGLDEQFF.

The chain recombines TRBV7-2 with TRBJ2-5; 10 positions agree with TRBD2. CDR3 length: 13 amino acids. The germline V gene encodes CDR1 SGHTA and CDR2 FQGNSA. J gave up 5 bases and V 7 bases, and 4 bases lay outside the gene matches. The CDR3 sequence is CASTGLAPETQYF. The CDR3 region has the DNA TGTGCCAGCACGGGACTAGCGCCGGAGACCCAGTACTTC.

With regard to this clonotype: A much larger clone lies a single base off, so this may be a read error. V is TRBV10-3 and J is TRBJ2-3; D gene unclear. The CDR3 runs to 11 residues. Trimming took 7 bases from V and 5 from J, leaving 7 bases between them. Germline CDR1 and CDR2: ENHRY and SYGVKD. The CDR3 DNA reads TGTGCCATCACCGCCTTAGATACGCAGTATTTT. Residues: CAITALDTQYF.

The rearrangement uses TRBV18 and TRBJ2-1; 7 positions match TRBD2. The CDR3 contains 19 residues. Trimming removed 6 bases from V and 1 base from J; junction bases left unmatched: 18. Germline CDR1 and CDR2: KGHSH and LQKENI. The CDR3 sequence: CASSPNLRLAGESYNEQFF. CDR3 nucleotides: TGTGCCAGCTCCCCTAACCTCCGGCTTGCGGGGGAGTCCTACAATGAGCAGTTCTTC.

This clonotype came up many times. The chain uses TRBV20-1 and TRBJ1-2; perhaps TRBD1 as D (5 bases). V shed 5 bases and J shed 4 bases, with 14 bases lying between them. Germline CDR1 is DFQATT and CDR2 is SNEGSKA (reference sequence). This CDR3 has 13 residues. The CDR3 DNA sequence: TGCAGTGCTCGGGACCTAGAATCCTATGGCTACACCTTC. As protein: CSARDLESYGYTF.

In this sample, this clonotype turned up many times. V and J are TRBV5-1 and TRBJ2-1; D is ambiguous. Trimming stripped 2 bases from V and 6 bases from J, with 12 bases between. The CDR3 spans 14 residues. Germline-derived CDR1 and CDR2 are SGHRS and YFSETQ. The CDR3 region is CASSFPRPPNEQFF. In nucleotides, the CDR3 is TGCGCCAGCAGCTTCCCCAGGCCCCCCAATGAGCAGTTCTTC.

This sequence joins TRBV11-2 and TRBJ2-5; D may be TRBD1 (6 bases). This CDR3 has 14 residues. Germline loops: CDR1 SGHAT, CDR2 FQNNGV. The V and J ends lost 6 bases and 5 bases respectively, with 16 bases between them. This chain's CDR3 is CASRTAPRGETQYF. Written as DNA, the CDR3 is TGTGCCAGCAGAACCGCCCCAAGGGGGGAGACCCAGTACTTC.

J is TRBJ1-1 and V is TRBV9; tentative D call: TRBD1 (5 bases). The germline CDR1 and CDR2 sequences are SGDLS and YYNGEE. The CDR3 length is 15 residues. V lost 0 bases, J lost 5 bases, and 14 bases lay in between. DNA for the CDR3: TGTGCCAGCAGCGTAGACGGGACCCTTGGGACTGAAGCTTTCTTT. Translation gives CASSVDGTLGTEAFF.

This clonotype was counted a few times. The J gene is TRBJ2-1, the V gene TRBV5-8; either TRBD1 or TRBD2 may fit D (6 bases each). V was pared by 0 bases and J by 1 base, with 14 bases between. The CDR3 runs 17 residues. Germline CDR1 reads SGHTS; CDR2 reads YDEGEE. The CDR3 protein is CASSLAFIGGSYNEQFF. CDR3 sequence (DNA): TGTGCCAGCAGCTTGGCCTTTATAGGGGGGTCCTACAATGAGCAGTTCTTC.

The chain carries TRBV9 and TRBJ2-7; D is unresolved. Germline V gene lookup returns CDR1 SGDLS and CDR2 YYNGEE. This CDR3 region has 13 residues. V shed 0 bases and J shed 0 bases, with 4 bases lying between them. The CDR3 loop is CASSVEGSYEQYF. CDR3 nucleotide sequence: TGTGCCAGCAGCGTAGAGGGCTCCTACGAGCAGTACTTC.

This rearrangement joins TRBV20-1 to TRBJ2-4, with D perhaps TRBD1 (5 bases). The germline V gene encodes CDR1 DFQATT and CDR2 SNEGSKA (reference sequence). Trimming cost V 8 bases and J 1 base, with 15 bases left between them. CDR3 length equals 14 residues. CDR3 sequence reads: CSSLGQGAKNIQYF. CDR3 bases: TGCAGTTCGCTGGGGCAGGGCGCCAAAAACATTCAGTACTTC.

As to this clonotype: The junction differs from germline at one of its ends, possibly a read error. The chain combines TRBV5-6 with TRBJ2-3, with D unresolved. CDR3 size: 17 residues. Germline CDR1 reads SGHDT; CDR2 reads YYEEEE. The CDR3 loop reads CASSLVIGYESTDTQYF. The CDR3 DNA reads as TGTGCCAGCAGCTTGGTGATAGGCTACGAATCCACAGATACCCAGTATTTT.

This clonotype appeared a few times. The rearrangement joins TRBV29-1 to TRBJ2-2; 10 bases fit TRBD1. The V segment lost 2 bases and the J segment 3 bases; nucleotides outside the gene matches: 9. The CDR3 spans 17 residues. The germline CDR1 and CDR2 sequences are SQVTM and ANQGSEA. As DNA, the CDR3 is TGCAGCGTTGAAAGTGCGTCCGGGACAGGGGACACCGGGGAGCTGTTTTTT. It specifies CSVESASGTGDTGELFF.

This clonotype was counted between two and nine times. The chain employs TRBV6-2 or TRBV6-3 and TRBJ2-7; 8 nucleotides agree with TRBD1. Losses at the gene ends were 7 bases for V and 12 bases for J; bases not matched to a gene: 8. The CDR3 loop spans 11 amino acids. Germline V gene sequence: CDR1 MNHEY, CDR2 SVGEGT. CDR3 region: CASTLGDRGYF. As DNA, the CDR3 is TGTGCCAGCACCCTTGGAGACAGGGGGTACTTC.

The CDR3 sequence: CASSAGGREQYF. As DNA, the CDR3 is TGTGCCAGCAGCGCTGGGGGGCGGGAGCAGTACTTC. V usage is TRBV12-3 or TRBV12-4 and J usage is TRBJ2-7; D possibly matches TRBD1 or TRBD2 (6 bases each). CDR3 length: 12 residues. Trimming left V 6 bases short and J 7 bases short, with 13 bases between.

This clonotype has ten or more counts. This chain links TRBV29-1 with TRBJ1-1; perhaps TRBD1 as D (5 bases). The germline V and J ends were trimmed by 6 bases and 5 bases, with 10 bases remaining between them. The CDR3 length is 11 residues. The germline gives CDR1 SQVTM, CDR2 ANQGSEA. The CDR3 DNA reads as TGCAGCGTCCTAGGGGAGACTGAAGCTTTCTTT. Protein product: CSVLGETEAFF.

This clonotype turned up a few times. This chain links TRBV7-2 with TRBJ1-5; D unresolved. V gave up 1 base and J gave up 3 bases, with 7 bases separating them. CDR1 SGHTA and CDR2 FQGNSA come from the germline V gene. The CDR3 consists of 14 residues. In nucleotides, the CDR3 is TGTGCCAGCAGCTTAGTGCACTCCAATCAGCCCCAGCATTTT. This gives the protein CASSLVHSNQPQHF.

This clonotype was counted at least ten times. Germline and junction disagree at one end, which may indicate a read error. The V and J genes are TRBV7-9 and TRBJ2-1; no clear D gene. The germline gives CDR1 SEHNR, CDR2 FQNEAQ (reference sequence). CDR3 length: 11 residues. CDR3 amino acids: CASSLGAAPTF. For the CDR3, the DNA is TGTGCCAGCAGCTTAGGGGCGGCCCCCACCTTC.

V is TRBV7-2 and J is TRBJ1-5; D is unresolved. The germline CDR1 and CDR2 sequences are SGHTA and FQGNSA. This CDR3 has 15 amino acids. Trimming pared 1 base from V and 3 bases from J, leaving 10 bases between. In DNA, the CDR3 is TGTGCCAGCAGCTTAGTCCGGCAGCACAATCAGCCCCAGCATTTT. It translates to CASSLVRQHNQPQHF.

The chain is built from TRBV18 and TRBJ2-7, with D perhaps TRBD1 (6 bases). Germline loops: CDR1 KGHSH, CDR2 LQKENI. This CDR3 has 13 residues. V was clipped by 3 bases and J by 3 bases, with 9 bases between them. The CDR3 loop reads CASSPMDSYEQYF. DNA of the CDR3: TGTGCCAGCTCACCGATGGACAGCTACGAGCAGTACTTC.

In its sample, this clonotype was seen a few times. The V call is TRBV7-3, the J call TRBJ2-3; the D gene is possibly TRBD2 (7 bases). V lost 5 bases and J 3 bases, leaving 12 bases between the germline ends. Germline-derived CDR1 and CDR2 are SGHTA and FQGTGA. The CDR3 has 14 amino acids. CDR3 in amino acids: CASSRGAKTDTQYF. DNA of the CDR3: TGTGCCAGCAGCCGGGGGGCGAAGACAGATACGCAGTATTTT.

This clonotype has just a few counts. The V call is TRBV7-9, the J call TRBJ2-5; D gene uncertain. V was shortened by 3 bases and J by 3 bases, with 14 bases between the two germline ends. Germline V gene sequence: CDR1 SEHNR, CDR2 FQNEAQ (reference sequence). The CDR3 extends over 15 amino acids. The CDR3 reads CASSFSPSDKETQYF. The CDR3 bases are TGTGCCAGCAGCTTCAGCCCTAGTGACAAAGAGACCCAGTACTTC.

The DNA for the CDR3 is TGTGCCATCAGTGAGTCGTCCCTTAGCAATCAGCCCCAGCATTTT. Its protein product is CAISESSLSNQPQHF. The V and J genes are TRBV10-3 and TRBJ1-5, with D unclear. V lost 0 bases and J 0 bases, leaving 6 bases between the germline ends. The CDR3 spans 15 residues. From germline, CDR1 is ENHRY and CDR2 SYGVKD.

This clonotype has a handful of counts. J is TRBJ1-1 and V is TRBV20-1; 7 bases fit TRBD1. The V gene's germline CDR1 is DFQATT and CDR2 SNEGSKA (reference sequence). The CDR3 is 14 amino acids. V lost 4 bases to trimming and J lost 6 bases; unmatched junction nucleotides: 11. The DNA for the CDR3 is TGCAGTGCTAATCTGAACAGGGGAGGTGCTGAAGCTTTCTTT. It is translated as CSANLNRGGAEAFF.

In its sample, this clonotype was seen once. The rearrangement uses TRBV7-2 and TRBJ2-7; a possible D gene is TRBD2 (6 bases). The V gene lost 7 bases and the J gene lost 4 bases, with 17 bases spanning the gap. The germline V gene has CDR1 SGHTA and CDR2 FQGNSA. The CDR3 extends over 14 amino acids. CDR3 loop: CASTHSGGDYEQYF. The DNA for the CDR3 is TGTGCCAGCACACATAGTGGCGGGGATTACGAGCAGTACTTC.